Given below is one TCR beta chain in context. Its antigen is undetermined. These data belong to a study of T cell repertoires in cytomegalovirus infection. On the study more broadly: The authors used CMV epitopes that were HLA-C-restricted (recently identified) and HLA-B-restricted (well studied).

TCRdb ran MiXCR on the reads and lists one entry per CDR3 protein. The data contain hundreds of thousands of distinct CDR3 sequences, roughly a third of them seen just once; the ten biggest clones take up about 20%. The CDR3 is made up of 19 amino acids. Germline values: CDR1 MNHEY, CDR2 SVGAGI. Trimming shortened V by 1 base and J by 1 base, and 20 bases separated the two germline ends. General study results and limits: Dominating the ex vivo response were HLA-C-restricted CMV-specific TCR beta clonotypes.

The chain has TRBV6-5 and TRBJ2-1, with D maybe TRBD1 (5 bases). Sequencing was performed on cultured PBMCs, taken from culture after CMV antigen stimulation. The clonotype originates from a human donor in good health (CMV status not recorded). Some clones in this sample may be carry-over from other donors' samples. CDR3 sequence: CASSYLKGNPKESYNEQFF. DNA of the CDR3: TGTGCCAGCAGTTACTTGAAGGGGAACCCAAAGGAGTCCTACAATGAGCAGTTCTTC.